This is a list of T cell receptor beta chains from one sample in a study of Ad26.COV2.S vaccination and SARS-CoV-2 variants. Profiling relied on immunoSEQ multiplex PCR, and the TCRdb table lists in-frame clones only, not all of them. In the table there are 350,000 to 450,000 clones, around 83% of which are singletons. The input for sequencing was peripheral blood, taken in a trial of Ad26.COV2.S vaccine versus placebo. The receptors stem from a person aged 18 to 65 who received the Ad26.COV2.S COVID-19 vaccine or a placebo. The CDR3 runs from the conserved cysteine through the conserved F or W. The order of the fields is clone size, D gene, V gene, CDR3 length, J gene, CDR3 protein, CDR3 DNA. A D gene is named only where the DNA matches it firmly. Size is stated for part of the rows, as once, few or many counts, or as a class when the clone is expanded.

many,TRBD2,TRBV30,14,TRBJ2-7,CAWSSLQGGFEQYF,TGTGCCTGGAGTTCCCTGCAGGGAGGGTTCGAGCAGTACTTC
once,TRBD2,TRBV11-3,15,TRBJ2-5,CASSSSSGSQETQYF,TGTGCCAGCAGCTCTTCTAGCGGATCACAAGAGACCCAGTACTTC
many,NA,TRBV10-3,16,TRBJ1-3,CAISEPQTGRGNTIYF,TGTGCCATCAGTGAGCCCCAAACAGGGCGCGGAAACACCATATATTTT
NA,NA,TRBV9,13,TRBJ1-2,CASSVETETGYTF,TGTGCCAGCAGCGTAGAGACAGAGACTGGCTACACCTTC
NA,NA,TRBV4-1,13,TRBJ1-5,CASSQQQNQPQHF,TGCGCCAGCAGCCAACAGCAAAATCAGCCCCAGCATTTT
once,NA,TRBV12-3/TRBV12-4,13,TRBJ2-5,CASTRGAQETQYF,TGTGCCAGCACCCGGGGGGCCCAAGAGACCCAGTACTTC
NA,TRBD1,TRBV7-6,16,TRBJ1-2,CASSLLSGQLSYGYTF,TGTGCCAGCAGTCTCCTTTCGGGACAGTTGAGTTATGGCTACACCTTC
NA,NA,TRBV19,14,TRBJ2-5,CASSPLVGKETQYF,TGTGCCAGTAGCCCGCTGGTCGGGAAAGAGACCCAGTACTTC
once,TRBD1,TRBV2,13,TRBJ1-1,CASIDRGQTEAFF,TGTGCCAGCATTGACAGGGGGCAAACTGAAGCTTTCTTT
NA,TRBD1,TRBV7-8,16,TRBJ2-3,CASSLVGQGITDTQYF,TGTGCCAGCAGCTTAGTTGGACAGGGAATAACAGATACGCAGTATTTT
NA,NA,TRBV29-1,10,TRBJ1-5,CSVESQPQHF,TGCAGCGTTGAGTCTCAGCCCCAGCATTTT
NA,NA,TRBV7-9,12,TRBJ1-6,CASSNNNSPLHF,TGTGCCAGCAGCAATAATAATTCACCCCTCCACTTT